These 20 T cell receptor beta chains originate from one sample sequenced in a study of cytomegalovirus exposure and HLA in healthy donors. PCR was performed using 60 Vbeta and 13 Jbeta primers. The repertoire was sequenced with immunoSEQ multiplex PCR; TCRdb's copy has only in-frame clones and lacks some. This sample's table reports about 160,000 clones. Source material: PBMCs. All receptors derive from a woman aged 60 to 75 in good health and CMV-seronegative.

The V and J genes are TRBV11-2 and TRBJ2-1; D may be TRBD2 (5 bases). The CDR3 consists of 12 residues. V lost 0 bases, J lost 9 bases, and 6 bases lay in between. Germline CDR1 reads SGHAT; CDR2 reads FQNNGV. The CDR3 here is CASSLERGEQFF. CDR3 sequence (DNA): TGTGCCAGCAGCTTAGAACGGGGTGAGCAGTTCTTC. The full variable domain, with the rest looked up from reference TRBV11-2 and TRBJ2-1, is EAGVAQSPRYKIIEKRQSVAFWCNPISGHATLYWYQQILGQGPKLLIQFQNNGVVDDSQLPKDRFSAERLKGVDSTLKIQPAKLEDSAVYLCASSLERGEQFFGPGTRLTVL.

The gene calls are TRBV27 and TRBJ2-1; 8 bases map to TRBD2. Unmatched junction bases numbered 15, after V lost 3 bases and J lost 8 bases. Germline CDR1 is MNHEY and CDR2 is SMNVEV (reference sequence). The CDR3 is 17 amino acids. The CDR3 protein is CASSFGTSIGLGDEQFF. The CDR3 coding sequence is TGTGCCAGCAGTTTCGGGACTAGTATTGGCCTCGGCGATGAGCAGTTCTTC.

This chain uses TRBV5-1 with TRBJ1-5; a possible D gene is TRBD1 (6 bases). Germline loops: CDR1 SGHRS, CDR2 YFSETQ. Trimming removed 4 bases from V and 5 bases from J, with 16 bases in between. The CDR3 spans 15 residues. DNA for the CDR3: TGCGCCAGCAGCCCTGTGGACAGTAGGGATCAGCCCCAGCATTTT. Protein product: CASSPVDSRDQPQHF.

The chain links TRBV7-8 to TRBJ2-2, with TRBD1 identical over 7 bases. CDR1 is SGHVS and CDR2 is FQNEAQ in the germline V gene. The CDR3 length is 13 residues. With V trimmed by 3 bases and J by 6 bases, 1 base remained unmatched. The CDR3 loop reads CASSFTGAGELFF. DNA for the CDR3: TGTGCCAGCAGCTTCACAGGGGCCGGGGAGCTGTTTTTT.

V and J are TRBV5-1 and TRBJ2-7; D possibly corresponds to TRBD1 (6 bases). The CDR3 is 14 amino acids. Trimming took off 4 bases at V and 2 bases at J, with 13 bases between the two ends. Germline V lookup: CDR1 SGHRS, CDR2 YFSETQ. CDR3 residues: CASSPLQGPYEQYF. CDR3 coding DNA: TGCGCCAGCAGCCCCTTACAGGGCCCCTACGAGCAGTACTTC.

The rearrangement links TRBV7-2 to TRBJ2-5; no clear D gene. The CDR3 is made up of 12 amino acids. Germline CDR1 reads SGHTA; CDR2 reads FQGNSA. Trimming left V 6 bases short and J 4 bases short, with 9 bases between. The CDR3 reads CASSPFPETQYF. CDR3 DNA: TGTGCCAGCAGTCCTTTCCCAGAGACCCAGTACTTC.

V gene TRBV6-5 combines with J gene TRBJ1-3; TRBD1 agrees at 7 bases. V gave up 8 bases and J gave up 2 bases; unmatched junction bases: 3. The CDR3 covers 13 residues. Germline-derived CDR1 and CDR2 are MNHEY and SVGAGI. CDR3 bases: TGTGCCAGCCAGACAGGGACTGGAAACACCATATATTTT. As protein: CASQTGTGNTIYF.

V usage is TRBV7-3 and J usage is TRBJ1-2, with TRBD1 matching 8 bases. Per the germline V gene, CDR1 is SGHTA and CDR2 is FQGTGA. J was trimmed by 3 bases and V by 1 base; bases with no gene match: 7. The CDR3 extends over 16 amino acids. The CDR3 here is CASSLRVTGVHYGYTF. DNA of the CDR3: TGTGCCAGCAGCTTAAGGGTGACAGGGGTTCACTATGGCTACACCTTC. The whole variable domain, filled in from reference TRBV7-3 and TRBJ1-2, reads GAGVSQTPSNKVTEKGKYVELRCDPISGHTALYWYRQSLGQGPEFLIYFQGTGAADDSGLPNDRFFAVRPEGSVSTLKIQRTERGDSAVYLCASSLRVTGVHYGYTFGSGTRLTVV.

CDR3 coding DNA: TGTGCCAGCAGACGAAGACAGACAAGCTCCTACGAGCAGTACTTC. It translates to CASRRRQTSSYEQYF. This chain links TRBV5-6 with TRBJ2-7, with a tentative D call TRBD1 (5 bases). The V gene's germline CDR1 is SGHDT and CDR2 YYEEEE. CDR3 size: 15 residues. Trimming cost V 5 bases and J 0 bases, with 15 bases left between them.

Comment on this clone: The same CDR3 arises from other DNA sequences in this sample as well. CDR3 amino acids: CASKYRANTEAFF. CDR3 nucleotide sequence: TGCGCCAGCAAATACAGGGCGAACACTGAAGCTTTCTTT. V is TRBV5-1 and J is TRBJ1-1, with a possible D match to TRBD1 (6 bases). CDR3 length equals 13 residues. Germline-derived CDR1 and CDR2 are SGHRS and YFSETQ. V lost 6 bases to trimming and J lost 1 base, with 10 bases between them.

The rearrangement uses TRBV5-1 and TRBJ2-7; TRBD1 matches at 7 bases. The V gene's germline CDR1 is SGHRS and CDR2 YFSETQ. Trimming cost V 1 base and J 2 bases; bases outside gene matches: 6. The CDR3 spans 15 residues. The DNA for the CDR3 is TGCGCCAGCAGCTTGAATGCCAGGGGGACCTACGAGCAGTACTTC. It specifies CASSLNARGTYEQYF.

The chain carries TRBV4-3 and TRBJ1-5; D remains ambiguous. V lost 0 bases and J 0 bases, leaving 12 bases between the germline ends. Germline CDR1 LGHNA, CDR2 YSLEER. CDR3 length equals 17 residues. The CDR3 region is CASSQDYTAYSNQPQHF. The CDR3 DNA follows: TGCGCCAGCAGCCAAGATTATACAGCTTATAGCAATCAGCCCCAGCATTTT.

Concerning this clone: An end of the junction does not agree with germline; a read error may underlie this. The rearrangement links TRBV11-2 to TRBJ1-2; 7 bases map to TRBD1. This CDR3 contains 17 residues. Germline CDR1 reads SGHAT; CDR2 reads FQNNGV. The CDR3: CASRSEDGRGPKYGYTF. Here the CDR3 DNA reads TGTGCCAGCAGGTCCGAAGACGGTAGGGGGCCTAAGTATGGCTACACCTTC.

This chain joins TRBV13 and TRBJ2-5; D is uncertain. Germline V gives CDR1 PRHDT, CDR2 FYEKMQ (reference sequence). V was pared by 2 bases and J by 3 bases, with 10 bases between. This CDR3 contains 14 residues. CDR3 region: CASSLSQVEETQYF. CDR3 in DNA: TGTGCCAGCAGCTTAAGTCAGGTAGAAGAGACCCAGTACTTC.

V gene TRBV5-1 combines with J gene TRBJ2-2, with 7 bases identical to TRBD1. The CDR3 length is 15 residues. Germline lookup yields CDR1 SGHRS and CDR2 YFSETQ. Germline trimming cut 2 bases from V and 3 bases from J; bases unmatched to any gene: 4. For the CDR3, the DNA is TGCGCCAGCAGCTTCCGGGACAGTTACACCGGGGAGCTGTTTTTT. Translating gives CASSFRDSYTGELFF.

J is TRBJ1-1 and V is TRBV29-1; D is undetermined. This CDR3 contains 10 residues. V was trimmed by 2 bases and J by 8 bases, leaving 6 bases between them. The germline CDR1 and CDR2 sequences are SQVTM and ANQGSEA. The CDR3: CSVERGEAFF. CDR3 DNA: TGCAGCGTTGAACGGGGAGAAGCTTTCTTT.

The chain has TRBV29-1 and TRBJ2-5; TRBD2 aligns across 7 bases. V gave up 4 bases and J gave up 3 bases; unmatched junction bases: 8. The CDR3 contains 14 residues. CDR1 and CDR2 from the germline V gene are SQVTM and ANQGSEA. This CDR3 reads CSVGIYRGEETQYF. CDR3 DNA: TGCAGCGTTGGGATCTACCGGGGGGAAGAGACCCAGTACTTC.

The CDR3: CASSLTDLYEQYF. The CDR3, as DNA: TGTGCCAGCAGCCTTACAGACCTCTACGAGCAGTACTTC. The chain is built from TRBV6-1 and TRBJ2-7; the D is unclear. The ends were cut back, 6 bases at V and 3 bases at J, with 12 bases in the middle. CDR1 MNHNS and CDR2 SASEGT come from the germline V gene. The CDR3 has 13 amino acids.

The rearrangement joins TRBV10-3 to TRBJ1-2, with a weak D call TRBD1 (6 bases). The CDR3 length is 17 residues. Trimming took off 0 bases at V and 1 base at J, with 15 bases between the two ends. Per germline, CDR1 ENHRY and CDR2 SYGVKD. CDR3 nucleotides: TGTGCCATCAGTGAGTCGACCCTCGGCAGGGGTAACTATGGCTACACCTTC. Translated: CAISESTLGRGNYGYTF.

This CDR3 reads CASSPDIFYGYTF. The CDR3 DNA reads TGTGCCAGCAGCCCGGACATTTTCTATGGCTACACCTTC. This rearrangement joins TRBV5-5 to TRBJ1-2; D may be TRBD1 (5 bases). Germline V gives CDR1 SGHKS, CDR2 YYEKEE (reference sequence). Trimming took off 4 bases at V and 4 bases at J, with 11 bases between the two ends. The CDR3 is 13 residues long. The full variable domain, rest sourced from reference TRBV5-5 and TRBJ1-2, is DAGVTQSPTHLIKTRGQQVTLRCSPISGHKSVSWYQQVLGQGPQFIFQYYEKEERGRGNFPDRFSARQFPNYSSELNVNALLLGDSALYLCASSPDIFYGYTFGSGTRLTVV.